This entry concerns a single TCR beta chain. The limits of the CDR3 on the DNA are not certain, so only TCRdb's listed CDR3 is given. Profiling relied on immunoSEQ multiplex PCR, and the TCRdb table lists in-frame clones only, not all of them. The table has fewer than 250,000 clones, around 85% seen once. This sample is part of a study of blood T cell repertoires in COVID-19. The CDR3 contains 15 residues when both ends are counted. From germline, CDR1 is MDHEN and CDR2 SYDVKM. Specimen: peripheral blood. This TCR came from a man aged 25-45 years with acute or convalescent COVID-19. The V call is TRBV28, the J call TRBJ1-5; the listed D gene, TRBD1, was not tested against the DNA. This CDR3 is CASILAQGANQPQHF.